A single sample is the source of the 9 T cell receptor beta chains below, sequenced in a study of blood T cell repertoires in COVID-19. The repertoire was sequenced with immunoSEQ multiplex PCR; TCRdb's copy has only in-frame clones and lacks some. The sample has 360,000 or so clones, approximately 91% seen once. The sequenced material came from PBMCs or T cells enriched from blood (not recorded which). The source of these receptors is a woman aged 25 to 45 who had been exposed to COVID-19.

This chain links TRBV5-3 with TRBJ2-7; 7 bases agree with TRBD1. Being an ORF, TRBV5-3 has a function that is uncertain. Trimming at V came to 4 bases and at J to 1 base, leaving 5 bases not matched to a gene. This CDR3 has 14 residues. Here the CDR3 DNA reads TGTGCCAGAAGCCAGGACAGGATTTCCTACGAGCAGTACTTC. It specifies CARSQDRISYEQYF.

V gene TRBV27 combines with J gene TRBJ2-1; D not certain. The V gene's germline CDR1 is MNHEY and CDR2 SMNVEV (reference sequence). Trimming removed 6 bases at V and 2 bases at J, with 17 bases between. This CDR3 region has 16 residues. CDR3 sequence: CASSSLFGEPYNEQFF. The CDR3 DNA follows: TGTGCCAGCAGCTCCCTCTTTGGAGAGCCCTACAATGAGCAGTTCTTC.

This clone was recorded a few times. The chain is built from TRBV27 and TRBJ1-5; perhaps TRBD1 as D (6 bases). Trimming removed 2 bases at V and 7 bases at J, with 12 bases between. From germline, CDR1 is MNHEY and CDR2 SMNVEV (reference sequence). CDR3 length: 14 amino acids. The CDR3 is CASSLAGATQPQHF. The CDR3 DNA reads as TGTGCCAGCAGTTTAGCAGGGGCGACCCAGCCCCAGCATTTT.

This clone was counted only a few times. CDR3 in amino acids: CASSEGTESYSNQPQHF. DNA for the CDR3: TGTGCCAGCAGTGAAGGGACAGAGTCCTATAGCAATCAGCCCCAGCATTTT. The J gene is TRBJ1-5, the V gene TRBV25-1; 7 nucleotides agree with TRBD1. The CDR3 spans 17 residues. The J segment lost 0 bases and the V segment lost 2 bases, leaving 7 bases of the junction unmatched. Germline V gives CDR1 MGHDK, CDR2 SYGVNS.

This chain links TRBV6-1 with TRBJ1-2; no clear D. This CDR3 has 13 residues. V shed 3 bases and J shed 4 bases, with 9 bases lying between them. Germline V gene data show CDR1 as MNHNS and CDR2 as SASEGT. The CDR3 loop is CASSDTSLYGYTF. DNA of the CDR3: TGTGCCAGCAGTGATACCAGTCTCTATGGCTACACCTTC.

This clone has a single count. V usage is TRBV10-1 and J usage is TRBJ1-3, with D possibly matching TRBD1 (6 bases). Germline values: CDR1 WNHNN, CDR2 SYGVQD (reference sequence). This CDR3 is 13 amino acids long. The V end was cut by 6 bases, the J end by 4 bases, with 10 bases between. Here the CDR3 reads CASRGQAGNTIYF. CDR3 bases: TGCGCCAGCAGGGGACAAGCGGGAAACACCATATATTTT.

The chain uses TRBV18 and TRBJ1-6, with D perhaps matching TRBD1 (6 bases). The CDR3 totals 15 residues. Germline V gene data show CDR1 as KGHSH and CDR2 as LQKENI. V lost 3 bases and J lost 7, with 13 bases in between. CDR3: CASSPRDRSNSPLHF. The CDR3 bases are TGTGCCAGCTCACCTCGAGACAGGTCAAATTCACCCCTCCACTTT.

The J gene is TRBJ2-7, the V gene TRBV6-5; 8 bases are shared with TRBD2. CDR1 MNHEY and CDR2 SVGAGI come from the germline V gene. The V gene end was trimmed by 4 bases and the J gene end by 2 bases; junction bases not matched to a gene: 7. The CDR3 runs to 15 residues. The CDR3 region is CASSFSGGEAYEQYF. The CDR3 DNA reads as TGTGCCAGCAGTTTCAGCGGGGGCGAAGCCTACGAGCAGTACTTC.

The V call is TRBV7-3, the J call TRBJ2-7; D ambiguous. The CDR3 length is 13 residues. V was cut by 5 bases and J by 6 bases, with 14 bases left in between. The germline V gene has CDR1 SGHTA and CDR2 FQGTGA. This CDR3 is CASSPPGGSEQYF. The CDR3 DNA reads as TGTGCCAGCAGCCCCCCCGGCGGTAGCGAGCAGTACTTC. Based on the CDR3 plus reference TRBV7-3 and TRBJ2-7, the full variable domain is GAGVSQTPSNKVTEKGKYVELRCDPISGHTALYWYRQSLGQGPEFLIYFQGTGAADDSGLPNDRFFAVRPEGSVSTLKIQRTERGDSAVYLCASSPPGGSEQYFGPGTRLTVT.